The text below deals with one T cell receptor beta chain. In the authors' methods: By means of reference gene primer amplification, nucleated cell counts were estimated. Sequencing was performed with immunoSEQ multiplex PCR; in TCRdb, only in-frame clones are kept and a portion is missing. D and trimming were read from the DNA, whereas the V and J calls and clone size are those reported in that table. The sample lists about 150,000 clones, roughly 83% occurring once. This sample stems from a study of blood T cell repertoires in COVID-19. Background on the study: COVID-19 samples, acute and convalescent, were from the United States, Italy and Spain. Sources were T cells, B-cell-depleted T cells, or PBMCs; the material itself was cDNA or gDNA.

V shed 1 base, J shed 1 base, and the junction held 6 bases outside the gene matches. The CDR3 length is 16 residues. CDR1 is LNHDA, CDR2 SQIVND, per germline (reference sequence). This chain links TRBV19 with TRBJ1-2, with 7 bases identical to TRBD1. The sequence derives from a woman aged 55-75 years with acute or convalescent COVID-19. Input material: peripheral blood. DNA of the CDR3: TGTGCCAGTAGTATAGGCCCGGGGACAGATAACTATGGCTACACCTTC. Protein sequence: CASSIGPGTDNYGYTF.